These 11 T cell receptor beta chains came from one sample sequenced in a study of regulatory T cells in long-lasting Graves disease. Sample time point: newly diagnosed GD, antithyroid drugs for less than 3 months. From PBMCs, RNA was extracted and then used to make the TCR library. iRepertoire HTBI primers and Arm-PCR of CDR3 regions built TCR beta libraries. TCRdb re-derived calls from the multiplex PCR reads in MiXCR, one entry per CDR3 protein. The sample records hundreds of thousands of distinct CDR3 sequences, 12% being singletons. These data also featured in a second study, about T cells in Graves' hyperthyroidism and ophthalmopathy.

The sample consisted of peripheral blood mononuclear cells (PBMCs), taken at new diagnosis, from a patient treated with antithyroid drugs. These TCRs come from a young woman with Graves disease.

This clonotype was seen more than once but under ten times. The CDR3 DNA is TGTGCCACCAGCGACAGGGGTTCTAATCAGCCCCAGCATTTT. Its translation: CATSDRGSNQPQHF. The chain links TRBV15 to TRBJ1-5; TRBD1 matches at 8 bases. Germline CDR1 LNHNV, CDR2 YYDKDF (reference sequence). J lost 4 bases, V lost 5 bases, and 4 bases had no gene match. The CDR3 runs to 14 residues.

The V and J genes are TRBV28 and TRBJ1-5, with unresolved D. The CDR3 is 13 residues long. V lost 3 bases and J 7 bases, leaving 10 bases between the germline ends. CDR1 and CDR2 from the germline V gene are MDHEN and SYDVKM. The CDR3 DNA reads TGTGCCAGCAGTTTTTTGGGGTACCAGCCCCAGCATTTT. It yields the protein CASSFLGYQPQHF.

This clonotype was recorded at least ten times. This chain connects TRBV4-1 to TRBJ2-5; D perhaps matches TRBD1 (6 bases). Germline CDR1 and CDR2: MGHRA and YSYEKL. The CDR3 covers 15 residues. V was clipped by 4 bases and J by 5 bases, with 17 bases between them. CDR3 in DNA: TGCGCCAGCAGCCTCCGGGACACCACAGGGGAGACCCAGTACTTC. Its protein is CASSLRDTTGETQYF.

This clonotype was seen repeatedly, ten times or more. The CDR3 sequence is CASRENNEQFF. The DNA for the CDR3 is TGCGCCAGCAGGGAGAACAATGAGCAGTTCTTC. V and J are TRBV4-1 and TRBJ2-1; D ambiguous. V lost 6 bases to trimming and J lost 5 bases, with 5 bases between them. Germline loops: CDR1 MGHRA, CDR2 YSYEKL. This CDR3 has 11 amino acids.

This clonotype was detected only a few times. The rearrangement links TRBV25-1 to TRBJ2-1; TRBD1 might be the D (6 bases). The assigned J gene may be wrong: the sequence end matches TRBJ1-2 better. Per germline, CDR1 MGHDK and CDR2 SYGVNS. The CDR3 is made up of 15 amino acids. The CDR3 coding sequence is TGTGCCAGCAGTTTGGGACACCTTTCGCAGGGTGGCTACACCTTC. It is translated as CASSLGHLSQGGYTF.

This rearrangement joins TRBV5-6 to TRBJ2-7; D possibly uses TRBD1 or TRBD2 (5 bases each). CDR1 and CDR2 (germline): SGHDT, YYEEEE. V gave up 3 bases and J gave up 6 bases, with 25 bases separating them. The CDR3 is 17 residues long. CDR3 region: CASSSLRGLEGIREQYF. The CDR3 DNA sequence: TGTGCCAGCAGCTCTCTAAGAGGGTTAGAGGGGATCCGCGAGCAGTACTTC.

This clonotype has more than one count but fewer than ten. The chain uses TRBV9 and TRBJ2-5; maybe TRBD2 (5 bases). CDR1 SGDLS and CDR2 YYNGEE come from the germline V gene. The CDR3 runs to 15 residues. V was shortened by 0 bases and J by 5 bases, with 14 bases between the two germline ends. CDR3 in DNA: TGTGCCAGCAGCGTAGGAGGGCAGGTTCGGGAGACCCAGTACTTC. The encoded protein is CASSVGGQVRETQYF.

This chain connects TRBV27 to TRBJ2-7; 8 bases align to TRBD1. The V and J ends lost 5 bases and 2 bases, in that order; junction bases with no gene match: 11. The CDR3 totals 16 residues. CDR1 MNHEY and CDR2 SMNVEV come from the germline V gene (reference sequence). The CDR3: CASSHLHRGLAYEQYF. DNA of the CDR3: TGTGCCAGCAGTCACTTACACAGGGGGTTGGCCTACGAGCAGTACTTC.

This rearrangement joins TRBV7-9 to TRBJ1-4, with 7 bases matching TRBD1. Unmatched junction bases numbered 8, after V lost 2 bases and J lost 8 bases. Per the germline V gene, CDR1 is SEHNR and CDR2 is FQNEAQ (reference sequence). The CDR3 covers 15 residues. CDR3 DNA: TGTGCCAGCAGCTTACGGTCAGGGGGAGGCGAAAAACTGTTTTTT. Translated: CASSLRSGGGEKLFF.

This clonotype has at least ten counts. CDR3 sequence reads: CASIDRAGANVLTF. CDR3 in DNA: TGTGCCAGCATTGACAGGGCTGGGGCCAACGTCCTGACTTTC. The V gene is TRBV2, the J gene TRBJ2-6, with 7 nucleotides matching TRBD1. Germline V gene data show CDR1 as SNHLY and CDR2 as FYNNEI. The CDR3 loop spans 14 amino acids. The J segment lost 2 bases and the V segment lost 7 bases, leaving 2 bases of the junction unmatched.

This clonotype was detected many times. This sequence joins TRBV30 and TRBJ1-3; D remains ambiguous. This CDR3 comprises 12 residues. V was trimmed by 4 bases and J by 4 bases, leaving 8 bases between them. From germline, CDR1 is GTSNPN and CDR2 SVGIG (reference sequence). The CDR3 loop reads CAWKFRGNTIYF. CDR3 coding DNA: TGTGCCTGGAAATTTCGAGGAAACACCATATATTTT.